This record covers a single T cell receptor beta chain. Its antigen is unidentified. This specimen belongs to a study of lymphopenia after photon versus proton radiotherapy. Study-wide results and limits: After the lymphocyte nadir, photon-treated repertoires showed oligoclonal expansion, especially of CD8+ Temra cells.

Assay: immunoSEQ multiplex PCR; the TCRdb copy retains only in-frame clones and omits some. The data hold 50,000 to 75,000 clones, with around 86% observed a single time. CDR3 length equals 15 residues. The germline gives CDR1 SNHLY, CDR2 FYNNEI. V gave up 8 bases and J gave up 0 bases, with 14 bases separating them. This TCR derives from a man in his forties or fifties with gastric cancer. V is TRBV2 and J is TRBJ2-4; the D gene is possibly TRBD1 (5 bases). The source material was peripheral blood, sampled from a patient treated with photon-based radiotherapy. The chain's CDR3 is CASGKGASAKNIQYF. The CDR3 nucleotides are TGTGCCAGCGGAAAAGGGGCTTCAGCCAAAAACATTCAGTACTTC.